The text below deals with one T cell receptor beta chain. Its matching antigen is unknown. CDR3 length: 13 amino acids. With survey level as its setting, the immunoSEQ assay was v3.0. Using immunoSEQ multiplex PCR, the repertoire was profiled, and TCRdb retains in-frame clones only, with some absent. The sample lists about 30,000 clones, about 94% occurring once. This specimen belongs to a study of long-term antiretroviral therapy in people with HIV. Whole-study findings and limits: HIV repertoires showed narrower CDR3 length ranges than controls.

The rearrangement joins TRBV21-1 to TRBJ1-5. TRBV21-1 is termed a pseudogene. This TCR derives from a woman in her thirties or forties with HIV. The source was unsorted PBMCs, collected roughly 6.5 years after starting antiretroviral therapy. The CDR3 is CASSERCNQPQHF. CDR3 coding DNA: TGTGCCAGCAGCGAACGGTGCAATCAGCCCCAGCATTTT.